Listed below are T cell receptor beta chains from one sample, sequenced in a study of regulatory T cells in long-lasting Graves disease. TCRdb ran MiXCR on the multiplex PCR reads and lists one entry per CDR3 protein. Of some 330,000 distinct CDR3 sequences in the sample, roughly 24% were seen once. This material consisted of peripheral blood mononuclear cells (PBMCs), taken when the disease was refractory, from a patient treated with antithyroid drugs. Every receptor here comes from a woman in her thirties or forties with Graves disease. Both conserved end residues are part of each CDR3. The D gene is left open where the match is weak. Size values are once, few and many counts, or a class for expanded clones, and some rows have none.

clone size: many; V gene: TRBV2; J gene: TRBJ1-1; D gene: -; CDR3 DNA: TGTGCCTCCGGGACATGGGTTGTCGTAGGCACTGAAGCTTTCTTT; CDR3 protein: CASGTWVVVGTEAFF
clone size: many; V gene: TRBV28; J gene: TRBJ2-7; D gene: -; CDR3 DNA: TGTGCCAGCAGGCCACCAGATGGACGGTCCTACGAGCAGTACTTC; CDR3 protein: CASRPPDGRSYEQYF
clone size: -; V gene: TRBV6-2/TRBV6-3; J gene: TRBJ1-3; D gene: -; CDR3 DNA: TGTGCCAGCAGACCCGACAGCTACGGAAACACCATATATTTT; CDR3 protein: CASRPDSYGNTIYF
clone size: few; V gene: TRBV28; J gene: TRBJ2-3; D gene: -; CDR3 DNA: TGTGCTGCGGGGACTAGCACAGATACGCAGTATTTT; CDR3 protein: CAAGTSTDTQYF
clone size: -; V gene: TRBV6-5; J gene: TRBJ2-3; D gene: -; CDR3 DNA: TGTGCCAGCAGTTATTTTGTGAACACAGATACGCAGTATTTT; CDR3 protein: CASSYFVNTDTQYF
clone size: -; V gene: TRBV20-1; J gene: TRBJ2-1; D gene: -; CDR3 DNA: TGCAGTGCTAGAGAAACTACAGCGGAGCAGTTCTTC; CDR3 protein: CSARETTAEQFF
clone size: many; V gene: TRBV5-5; J gene: TRBJ1-4; D gene: -; CDR3 DNA: TGTGCCAGCAGCAACTTGACATCCTGGGCTGAAAAACTGTTTTTT; CDR3 protein: CASSNLTSWAEKLFF
clone size: -; V gene: TRBV14; J gene: TRBJ2-1; D gene: TRBD2; CDR3 DNA: TGTGCCAGCAGCCAAGATCGGGGGCTAGCGGGAGGGATCTACAATGAGCAGTTCTTC; CDR3 protein: CASSQDRGLAGGIYNEQFF
clone size: -; V gene: TRBV7-9; J gene: TRBJ2-4; D gene: TRBD2; CDR3 DNA: TGTGCCAGCAGCCCGGGGGGGAGGGCCAAAAACATTCAGTACTTC; CDR3 protein: CASSPGGRAKNIQYF
clone size: many; V gene: TRBV28; J gene: TRBJ1-5; D gene: -; CDR3 DNA: TGTGCCAGCAGTTCAGGCAATCAGCCCCAGCATTTT; CDR3 protein: CASSSGNQPQHF
clone size: few; V gene: TRBV13; J gene: TRBJ2-1; D gene: TRBD2; CDR3 DNA: TGTGCCAGCAGCCCTGGGACTAGCGGAACCTTTTACAATGAGCAGTTCTTC; CDR3 protein: CASSPGTSGTFYNEQFF
clone size: -; V gene: TRBV12-3/TRBV12-4; J gene: TRBJ2-3; D gene: -; CDR3 DNA: TGTGCCAGCATGAAAACCGGACTTGCCACAGATACGCAGTATTTT; CDR3 protein: CASMKTGLATDTQYF
clone size: -; V gene: TRBV6-2/TRBV6-3; J gene: TRBJ1-5; D gene: -; CDR3 DNA: TGTGCCAGCAGTTACTCGGGGGTTTGGCAGCCCCAGCATTTT; CDR3 protein: CASSYSGVWQPQHF
clone size: many; V gene: TRBV7-6; J gene: TRBJ2-6; D gene: -; CDR3 DNA: TGTGCCAGCAGCTTAGCGAGGGGGGGAACTGGGGCCAACGTCCTGACTTTC; CDR3 protein: CASSLARGGTGANVLTF